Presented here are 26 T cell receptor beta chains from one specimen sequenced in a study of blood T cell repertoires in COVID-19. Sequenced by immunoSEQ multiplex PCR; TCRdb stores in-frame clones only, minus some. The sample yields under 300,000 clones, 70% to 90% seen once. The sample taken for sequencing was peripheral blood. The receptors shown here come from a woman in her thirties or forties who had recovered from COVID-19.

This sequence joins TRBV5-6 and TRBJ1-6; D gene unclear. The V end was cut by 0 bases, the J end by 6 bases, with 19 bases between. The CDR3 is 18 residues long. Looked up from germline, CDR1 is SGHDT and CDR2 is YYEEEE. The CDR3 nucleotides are TGTGCCAGCAGCTTGGGGCAGCGAGTCATTAAATTTAATTCACCCCTCCACTTT. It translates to CASSLGQRVIKFNSPLHF. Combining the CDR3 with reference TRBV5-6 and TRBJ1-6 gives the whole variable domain DAGVTQSPTHLIKTRGQQVTLRCSPKSGHDTVSWYQQALGQGPQFIFQYYEEEERQRGNFPDRFSGHQFPNYSSELNVNALLLGDSALYLCASSLGQRVIKFNSPLHFGNGTRLTVT.

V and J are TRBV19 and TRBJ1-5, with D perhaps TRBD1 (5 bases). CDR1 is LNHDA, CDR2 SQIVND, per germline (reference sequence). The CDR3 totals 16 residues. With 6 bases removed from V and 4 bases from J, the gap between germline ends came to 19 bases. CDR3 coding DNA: TGTGCCAGTAGCGGTACAAAAAAAGGGGTAAATCAGCCCCAGCATTTT. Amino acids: CASSGTKKGVNQPQHF.

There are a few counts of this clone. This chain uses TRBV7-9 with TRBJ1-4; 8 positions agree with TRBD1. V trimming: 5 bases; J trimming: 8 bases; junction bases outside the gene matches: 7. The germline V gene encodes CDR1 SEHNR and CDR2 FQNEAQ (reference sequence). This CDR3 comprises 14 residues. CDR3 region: CASSVAQGGEKLFF. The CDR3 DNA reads TGTGCCAGCAGCGTCGCACAGGGGGGAGAAAAACTGTTTTTT.

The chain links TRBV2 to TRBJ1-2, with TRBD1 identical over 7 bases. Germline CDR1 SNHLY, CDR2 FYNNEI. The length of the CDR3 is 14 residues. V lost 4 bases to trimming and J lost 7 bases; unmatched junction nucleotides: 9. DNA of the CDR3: TGTGCCAGCAGTGGGGACAGCTCCCCTGCTGGCTACACCTTC. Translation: CASSGDSSPAGYTF.

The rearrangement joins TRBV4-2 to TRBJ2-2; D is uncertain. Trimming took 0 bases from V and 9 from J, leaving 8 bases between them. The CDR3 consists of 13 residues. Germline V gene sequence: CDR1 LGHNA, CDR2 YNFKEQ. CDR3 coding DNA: TGTGCCAGCAGCCAAGACAGACTCAGGGAGCTGTTTTTT. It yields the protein CASSQDRLRELFF.

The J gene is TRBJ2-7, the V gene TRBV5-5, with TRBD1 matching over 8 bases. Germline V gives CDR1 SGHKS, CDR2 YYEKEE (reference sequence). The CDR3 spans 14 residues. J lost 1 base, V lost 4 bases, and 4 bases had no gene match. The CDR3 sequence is CASSNRDRSYEQYF. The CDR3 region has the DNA TGTGCCAGCAGCAACCGGGACAGGTCCTACGAGCAGTACTTC.

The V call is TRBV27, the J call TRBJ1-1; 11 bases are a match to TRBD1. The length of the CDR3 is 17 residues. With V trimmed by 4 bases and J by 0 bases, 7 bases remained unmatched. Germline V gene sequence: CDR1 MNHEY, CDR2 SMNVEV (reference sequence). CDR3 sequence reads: CASSSKGQGAMNTEAFF. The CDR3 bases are TGTGCCAGCAGTTCCAAAGGACAGGGGGCAATGAACACTGAAGCTTTCTTT.

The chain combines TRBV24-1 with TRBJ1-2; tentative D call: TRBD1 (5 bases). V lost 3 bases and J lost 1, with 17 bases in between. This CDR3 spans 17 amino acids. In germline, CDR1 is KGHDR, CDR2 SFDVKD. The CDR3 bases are TGTGCCACCAGTGATGCGGGGGGAACAGGCGTTAACTATGGCTACACCTTC. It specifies CATSDAGGTGVNYGYTF.

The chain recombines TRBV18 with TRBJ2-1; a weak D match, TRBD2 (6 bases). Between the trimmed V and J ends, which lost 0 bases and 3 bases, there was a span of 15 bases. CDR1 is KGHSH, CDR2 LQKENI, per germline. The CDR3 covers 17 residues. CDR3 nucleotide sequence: TGTGCCAGCTCACCACCGATCCAGCGGGTCGTCTACAATGAGCAGTTCTTC. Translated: CASSPPIQRVVYNEQFF.

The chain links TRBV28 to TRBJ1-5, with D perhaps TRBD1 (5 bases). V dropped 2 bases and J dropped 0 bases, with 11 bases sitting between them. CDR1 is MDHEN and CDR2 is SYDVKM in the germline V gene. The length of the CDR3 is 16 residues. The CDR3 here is CASSLQGAYSNQPQHF. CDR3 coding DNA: TGTGCCAGCAGTTTACAAGGGGCCTATAGCAATCAGCCCCAGCATTTT.

CDR3: CASSLRPGSSGNTIYF. The CDR3 DNA sequence: TGTGCCAGCAGCTTGAGACCGGGGAGCTCTGGAAACACCATATATTTT. This chain connects TRBV5-6 to TRBJ1-3; no reliable D call. This CDR3 contains 16 residues. CDR1 and CDR2 (germline): SGHDT, YYEEEE. Trimming left V 1 base short and J 0 bases short, with 11 bases between.

The CDR3 loop reads CAWSSGTGDGYTF. In DNA, the CDR3 is TGTGCCTGGAGTAGTGGAACAGGGGATGGCTACACCTTC. J is TRBJ1-2 and V is TRBV30, with 7 bases that match TRBD1. Trimming at V came to 2 bases and at J to 6 bases, leaving 6 bases not matched to a gene. Germline V lookup: CDR1 GTSNPN, CDR2 SVGIG (reference sequence). This CDR3 is 13 amino acids long.

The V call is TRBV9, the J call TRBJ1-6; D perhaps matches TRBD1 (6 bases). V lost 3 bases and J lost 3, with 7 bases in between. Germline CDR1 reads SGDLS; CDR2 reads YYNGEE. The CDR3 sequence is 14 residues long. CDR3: CASSARGYNSPLHF. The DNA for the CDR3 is TGTGCCAGCAGCGCCAGGGGCTATAATTCACCCCTCCACTTT. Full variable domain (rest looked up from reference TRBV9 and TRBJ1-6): DSGVTQTPKHLITATGQRVTLRCSPRSGDLSVYWYQQSLDQGLQFLIQYYNGEERAKGNILERFSAQQFPDLHSELNLSSLELGDSALYFCASSARGYNSPLHFGNGTRLTVT.

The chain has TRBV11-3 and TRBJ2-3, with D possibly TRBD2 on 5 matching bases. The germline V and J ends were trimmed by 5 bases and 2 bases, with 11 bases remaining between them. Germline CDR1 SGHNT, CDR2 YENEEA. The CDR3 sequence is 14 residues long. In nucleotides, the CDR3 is TGTGCCAGCAGCCTTACGGGATTCACAGATACGCAGTATTTT. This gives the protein CASSLTGFTDTQYF.

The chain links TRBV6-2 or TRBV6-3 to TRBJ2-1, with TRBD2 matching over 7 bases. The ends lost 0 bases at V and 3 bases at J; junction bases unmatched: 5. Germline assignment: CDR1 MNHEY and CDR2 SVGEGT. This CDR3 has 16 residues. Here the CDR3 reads CASSYSRTSVYNEQFF. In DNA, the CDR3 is TGTGCCAGCAGTTACTCGAGAACTAGCGTCTACAATGAGCAGTTCTTC.

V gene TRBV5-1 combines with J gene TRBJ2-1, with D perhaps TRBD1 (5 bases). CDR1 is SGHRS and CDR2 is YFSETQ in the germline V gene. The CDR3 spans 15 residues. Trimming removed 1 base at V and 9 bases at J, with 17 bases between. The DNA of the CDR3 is TGCGCCAGCAGCTTGTCATGGGGCACAGTGCGTGAGCAGTTCTTC. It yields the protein CASSLSWGTVREQFF. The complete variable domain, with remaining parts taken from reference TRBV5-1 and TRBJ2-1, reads KAGVTQTPRYLIKTRGQQVTLSCSPISGHRSVSWYQQTPGQGLQFLFEYFSETQRNKGNFPGRFSGRQFSNSRSEMNVSTLELGDSALYLCASSLSWGTVREQFFGPGTRLTVL.

For the CDR3, the DNA is TGTGCCAGCAGCATGGACAGGCTAGGGGAGACCCAGTACTTC. Protein sequence: CASSMDRLGETQYF. The chain links TRBV28 to TRBJ2-5; 7 positions agree with TRBD1. J gave up 5 bases and V 6 bases, and 9 bases lay outside the gene matches. Germline CDR1 and CDR2: MDHEN and SYDVKM. This CDR3 region has 14 residues.

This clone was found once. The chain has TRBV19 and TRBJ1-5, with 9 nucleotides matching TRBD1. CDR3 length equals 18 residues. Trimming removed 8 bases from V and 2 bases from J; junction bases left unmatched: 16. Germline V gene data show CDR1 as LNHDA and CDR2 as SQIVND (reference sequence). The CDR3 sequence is CASPTRTGGRVGNQPQHF. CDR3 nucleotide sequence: TGTGCCAGTCCGACGAGAACAGGGGGCCGAGTTGGCAATCAGCCCCAGCATTTT. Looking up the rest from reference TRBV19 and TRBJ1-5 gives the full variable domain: DGGITQSPKYLFRKEGQNVTLSCEQNLNHDAMYWYRQDPGQGLRLIYYSQIVNDFQKGDIAEGYSVSREKKESFPLTVTSAQKNPTAFYLCASPTRTGGRVGNQPQHFGDGTRLSIL.

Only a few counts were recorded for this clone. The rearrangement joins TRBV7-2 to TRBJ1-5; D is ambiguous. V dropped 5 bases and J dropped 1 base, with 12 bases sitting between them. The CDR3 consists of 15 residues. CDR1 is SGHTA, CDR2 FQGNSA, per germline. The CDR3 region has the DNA TGTGCCAGCAGCCCAGCCTCGGGGAGCAATCAGCCCCAGCATTTT. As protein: CASSPASGSNQPQHF. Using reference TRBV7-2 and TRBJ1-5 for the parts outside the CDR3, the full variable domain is GAGVSQSPSNKVTEKGKDVELRCDPISGHTALYWYRQSLGQGLEFLIYFQGNSAPDKSGLPSDRFSAERTGGSVSTLTIQRTQQEDSAVYLCASSPASGSNQPQHFGDGTRLSIL.

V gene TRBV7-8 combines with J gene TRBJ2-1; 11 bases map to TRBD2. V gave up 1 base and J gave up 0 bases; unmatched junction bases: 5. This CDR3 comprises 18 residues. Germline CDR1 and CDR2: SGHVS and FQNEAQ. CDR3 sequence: CASSLGGLADSSYNEQFF. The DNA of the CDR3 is TGTGCCAGCAGCTTAGGGGGACTAGCGGACTCCTCCTACAATGAGCAGTTCTTC.

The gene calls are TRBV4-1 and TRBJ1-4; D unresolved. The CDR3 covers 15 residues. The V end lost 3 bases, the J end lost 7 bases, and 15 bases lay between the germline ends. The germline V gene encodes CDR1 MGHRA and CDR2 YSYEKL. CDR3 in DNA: TGCGCCAGCAGCCAGACCGGACTGCTAGGTGAAAAACTGTTTTTT. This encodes CASSQTGLLGEKLFF.

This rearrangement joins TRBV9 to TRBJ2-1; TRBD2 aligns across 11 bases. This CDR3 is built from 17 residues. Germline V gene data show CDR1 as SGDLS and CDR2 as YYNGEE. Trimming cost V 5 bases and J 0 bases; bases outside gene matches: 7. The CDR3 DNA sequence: TGTGCCAGCAGTCTTAGCGGGAGGGAAAGCTCCTACAATGAGCAGTTCTTC. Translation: CASSLSGRESSYNEQFF.

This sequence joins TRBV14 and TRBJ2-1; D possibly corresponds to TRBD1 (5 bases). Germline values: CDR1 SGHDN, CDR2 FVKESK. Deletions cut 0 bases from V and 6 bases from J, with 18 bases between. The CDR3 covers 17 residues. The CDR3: CASSQDYGHGWGNEQFF. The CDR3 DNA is TGTGCCAGCAGCCAAGATTACGGACATGGGTGGGGCAATGAGCAGTTCTTC.

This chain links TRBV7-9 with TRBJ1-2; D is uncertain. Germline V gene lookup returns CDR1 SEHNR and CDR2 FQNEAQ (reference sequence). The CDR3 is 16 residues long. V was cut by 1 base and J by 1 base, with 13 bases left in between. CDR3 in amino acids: CASSLGGLRFNYGYTF. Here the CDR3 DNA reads TGTGCCAGCAGCTTAGGCGGACTCCGGTTTAACTATGGCTACACCTTC.

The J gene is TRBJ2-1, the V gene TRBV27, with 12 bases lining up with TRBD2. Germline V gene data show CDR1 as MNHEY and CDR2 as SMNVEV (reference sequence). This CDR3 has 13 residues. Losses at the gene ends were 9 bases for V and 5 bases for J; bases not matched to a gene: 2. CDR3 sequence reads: CASRLAGDNEQFF. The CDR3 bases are TGTGCCAGTAGACTAGCGGGAGACAATGAGCAGTTCTTC.

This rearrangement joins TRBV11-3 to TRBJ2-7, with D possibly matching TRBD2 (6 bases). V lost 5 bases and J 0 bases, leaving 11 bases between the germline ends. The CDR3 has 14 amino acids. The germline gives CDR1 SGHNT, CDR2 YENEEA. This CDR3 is CASSPWDSSYEQYF. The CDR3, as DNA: TGTGCCAGCAGCCCATGGGACTCCTCCTACGAGCAGTACTTC.